This T cell receptor beta chain originates from a study of T cell responses to AZD1222 COVID-19 vaccine. As to this clone: Its antigen is not identified.

The CDR3 runs to 13 residues. Trimming left V 4 bases short and J 0 bases short, with 10 bases between. In germline, CDR1 is SQVTM, CDR2 ANQGSEA. The table came from immunoSEQ multiplex PCR; TCRdb's copy has only in-frame clones and leaves some out. The table has about 150,000 clones, 90% to 95% seen once. Whole-study findings and limits: Researchers took repertoire samples only after the peak T cell response had come. Spike-specific TCR breadth rose after two AZD1222 doses, and depth rose as well.

The chain recombines TRBV29-1 with TRBJ2-7; tentative D call: TRBD2 (5 bases). The sequence derives from an adult in good health. The sequences come from peripheral blood, collected on day 0 of AZD1222 vaccination. For the CDR3, the DNA is TGCAGCGTTGGCGGGTTAAGCTCCTACGAGCAGTACTTC. Translating gives CSVGGLSSYEQYF.